A selection of T cell receptor beta chains follows, all from one sample in a study of immune cell composition in non-small cell lung cancer. The method was immunoSEQ multiplex PCR; TCRdb's version includes in-frame clones alone and lacks a portion of them. The data contain around 2,700 clones, around three quarters of them seen just once; the ten biggest clones take up roughly 5%. Sequencing was done on a sample of lung tumor tissue. The receptors originated from a human donor with non-small cell lung cancer. Both conserved end residues are part of each CDR3. Each record gives: J gene, clone size, V gene, D gene, CDR3 length, CDR3 DNA, CDR3 protein. A D gene is named only where the DNA matches it firmly. Not all rows give a size; the values are once, few, many and, for expanded clones, a class.

J: TRBJ1-4
size: -
V: TRBV7-9
D: -
length: 16
DNA: TGTGCCAGCAGCTTATTAGCCGGCCTAGAGAATGAAAAACTGTTTTTT
CDR3: CASSLLAGLENEKLFF

J: TRBJ2-1
size: few
V: TRBV30
D: -
length: 13
DNA: TGTGCCTGGGCAAGCGGAGACGGGAATGAGCAGTTCTTC
CDR3: CAWASGDGNEQFF

J: TRBJ2-1
size: -
V: TRBV29-1
D: -
length: 14
DNA: TGCAGCGTTGAACGTCCGAGCTCCTACAATGAGCAGTTCTTC
CDR3: CSVERPSSYNEQFF

J: TRBJ2-3
size: -
V: TRBV15
D: TRBD2
length: 17
DNA: TGTGCCACCAGCAGAGGCACCCTAGCGGGAGGGCAGAATACGCAGTATTTT
CDR3: CATSRGTLAGGQNTQYF

J: TRBJ2-5
size: -
V: TRBV9
D: -
length: 14
DNA: TGTGCCAGCAGCGTATTCGGGGGTGGAGAGACCCAGTACTTC
CDR3: CASSVFGGGETQYF

J: TRBJ2-2
size: few
V: TRBV27
D: -
length: 12
DNA: TGTGCCAGCAGTTCCACAGCCGGGGAGCTGTTTTTT
CDR3: CASSSTAGELFF

J: TRBJ2-2
size: -
V: TRBV7-2
D: -
length: 15
DNA: TGTGCCAGCAGCCCTCTTTCAGGGGAGGGCGGGGAGCTGTTTTTT
CDR3: CASSPLSGEGGELFF

J: TRBJ2-5
size: -
V: TRBV4-1
D: TRBD1
length: 15
DNA: TGCGCCAGCAGCCTAAGGGACAGCTCCCAAGAGACCCAGTACTTC
CDR3: CASSLRDSSQETQYF

J: TRBJ1-1
size: -
V: TRBV6-5
D: -
length: 15
DNA: TGTGCCAGCAGTGGTAGTCAGGGGAGAAACACTGAAGCTTTCTTT
CDR3: CASSGSQGRNTEAFF

J: TRBJ2-7
size: -
V: TRBV4-3
D: -
length: 16
DNA: TGCGCCAGCAGCCAAGTGTTGGGGACTCTGGATCACGAGCAGTACTTC
CDR3: CASSQVLGTLDHEQYF

J: TRBJ1-1
size: -
V: TRBV4-1
D: TRBD1
length: 14
DNA: TGCGCCAGCAGCCAACCCACAGGGGGCACTGAAGCTTTCTTT
CDR3: CASSQPTGGTEAFF

J: TRBJ2-1
size: once
V: TRBV19
D: TRBD2
length: 15
DNA: TGTGCCAGTAGCCTGACTAGCGGAGACTACAATGAGCAGTTCTTC
CDR3: CASSLTSGDYNEQFF

J: TRBJ1-2
size: -
V: TRBV7-5
D: -
length: 14
DNA: TGTGTCAGAAGCCCCTCGACAGGGGTCCATGGCTACACCTTC
CDR3: CVRSPSTGVHGYTF

J: TRBJ2-5
size: -
V: TRBV12-5
D: -
length: 16
DNA: TGTGCTAGTGGTTTGGGGACGACGGGGTACCAAGAGACCCAGTACTTC
CDR3: CASGLGTTGYQETQYF

J: TRBJ2-3
size: -
V: TRBV6-4
D: TRBD2
length: 14
DNA: TGTGCCAGCAGTGAAGCGGGGGGCACAGATACGCAGTATTTT
CDR3: CASSEAGGTDTQYF